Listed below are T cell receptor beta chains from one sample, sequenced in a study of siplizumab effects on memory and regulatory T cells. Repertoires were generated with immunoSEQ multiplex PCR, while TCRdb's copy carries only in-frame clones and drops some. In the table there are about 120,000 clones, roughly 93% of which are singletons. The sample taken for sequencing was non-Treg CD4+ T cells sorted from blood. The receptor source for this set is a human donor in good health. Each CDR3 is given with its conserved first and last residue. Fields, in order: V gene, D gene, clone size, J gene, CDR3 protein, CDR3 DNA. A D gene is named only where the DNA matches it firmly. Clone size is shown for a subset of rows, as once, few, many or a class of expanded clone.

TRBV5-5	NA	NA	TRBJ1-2	CASSLDVWGSNYGYTF	TGTGCCAGCAGCTTGGACGTCTGGGGGTCCAACTATGGCTACACCTTC
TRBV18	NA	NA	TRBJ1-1	CASSPNTEAFF	TGTGCCAGCTCACCGAACACTGAAGCTTTCTTT
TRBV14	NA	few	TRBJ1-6	CASSHNNRGNRYNSPLHF	TGTGCCAGCAGCCACAACAACAGAGGCAACCGGTATAATTCACCCCTCCACTTT
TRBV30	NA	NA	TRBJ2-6	CAWSQERANVLTF	TGTGCCTGGTCCCAGGAGAGGGCCAACGTCCTGACTTTC
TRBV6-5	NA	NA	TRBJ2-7	CAVLRQDSYEQYF	TGTGCCGTGCTAAGACAGGACTCCTACGAGCAGTACTTC
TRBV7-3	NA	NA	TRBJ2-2	CASSATANTGELFF	TGTGCCAGCAGCGCCACAGCTAACACCGGGGAGCTGTTTTTT
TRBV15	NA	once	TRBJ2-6	CATSSATYSGANVLTF	TGTGCCACCAGCAGTGCCACTTACTCTGGGGCCAACGTCCTGACTTTC
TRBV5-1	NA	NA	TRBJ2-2	CASSRMTGNTGELFF	TGCGCCAGCAGCAGAATGACAGGGAACACCGGGGAGCTGTTTTTT
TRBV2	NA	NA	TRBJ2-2	CASIRDITNTGELFF	TGTGCCAGCATTCGGGACATAACGAACACCGGGGAGCTGTTTTTT
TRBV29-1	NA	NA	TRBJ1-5	CSVVGDSNQPQHF	TGCAGCGTTGTTGGTGATAGCAATCAGCCCCAGCATTTT
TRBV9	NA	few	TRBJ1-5	CASSVPRIEQANQPQHF	TGTGCCAGCAGCGTACCCCGAATTGAGCAGGCCAATCAGCCCCAGCATTTT
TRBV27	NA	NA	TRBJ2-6	CASRLLGSGANVLTF	TGTGCCAGCCGCCTCCTGGGCTCTGGGGCCAACGTCCTGACTTTC
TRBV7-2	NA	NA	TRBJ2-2	CASSLFGPLNTGELFF	TGTGCCAGCAGCTTGTTTGGGCCCTTGAACACCGGGGAGCTGTTTTTT
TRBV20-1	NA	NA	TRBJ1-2	CSADENYGYTF	TGCAGTGCGGACGAAAACTATGGCTACACCTTC
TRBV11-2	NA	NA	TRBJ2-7	CASSSPLGLAGAYEQYF	TGTGCCAGCAGCTCGCCCCTAGGGTTGGCAGGAGCCTACGAGCAGTACTTC
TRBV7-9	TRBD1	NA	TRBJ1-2	CASSKGQGGYGYTF	TGTGCCAGCAGCAAGGGACAGGGGGGATATGGCTACACCTTC
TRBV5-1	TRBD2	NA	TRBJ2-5	CASSLVGGAEETQYF	TGCGCCAGCAGCTTGGTCGGGGGGGCGGAGGAGACCCAGTACTTC
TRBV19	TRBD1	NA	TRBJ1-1	CASSIPDRGPTEAFF	TGTGCCAGTAGTATTCCGGACAGGGGTCCCACTGAAGCTTTCTTT
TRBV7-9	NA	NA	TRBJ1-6	CASSEMESFNSPLHF	TGTGCCAGCAGCGAGATGGAATCTTTTAATTCACCCCTCCACTTT
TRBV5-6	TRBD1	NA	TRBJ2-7	CASSLWPGTANSYEQYF	TGTGCCAGCAGCTTGTGGCCCGGGACAGCGAACTCCTACGAGCAGTACTTC